This T cell receptor beta chain was sequenced during a study of control samples from healthy donors and cancer patients. The V and J ends lost 6 bases and 14 bases, in that order; junction bases with no gene match: 7. The CDR3 is made up of 13 amino acids. From germline, CDR1 is MGHRA and CDR2 YSYEKL. Only in-frame clones appear in the TCRdb table, and some are missing; sequencing was by immunoSEQ multiplex PCR. The sample records around 99,000 clones, 80% to 90% being singletons. The clonotype was recovered from a woman aged 45-60 years in good health. The sample consisted of blood. The chain has TRBV4-1 and TRBJ2-1, with 13 bases that match TRBD2. In DNA, the CDR3 is TGCGCCAGCAGGGGGACTAGCGGGACCGGTGAGTTCTTC. Its translation is CASRGTSGTGEFF.